This entry lists 13 T cell receptor beta chains sequenced from one sample in a study of a mutant IDH1 vaccine in newly diagnosed glioma. For these receptors, no antigen is known. Measured with immunoSEQ multiplex PCR; TCRdb has only the in-frame clones, and not every one. Of some 130,000 clones listed, around three quarters are singletons. The time point here: week 11, during vaccination. Every vaccination contained 300 ug of the mutant IDH1 20-mer peptide and was paired with topical imiquimod. The sequencing used PBMCs, collected from a glioma patient whose treatment included an IDH1 peptide vaccine. The receptors derive from a middle-aged man with glioma.

The chain joins TRBV7-9 to TRBJ1-1; no clear D gene. Looked up from germline, CDR1 is SEHNR and CDR2 is FQNEAQ (reference sequence). This CDR3 has 12 residues. V was pared by 8 bases and J by 2 bases, with 9 bases between. The CDR3, as DNA: TGTGCCAGCCGACCCCAAAACACTGAAGCTTTCTTT. This codes for CASRPQNTEAFF.

The sample holds a few counts of this clone. The chain has TRBV12-5 and TRBJ1-5; possibly TRBD1 for D (6 bases). The V end was cut by 6 bases, the J end by 7 bases, with 16 bases between. CDR3 length: 14 residues. CDR1 is LGHNT, CDR2 FRNRAP, per germline. CDR3 nucleotide sequence: TGTGCTAGTGGGGGCGGCACAGGGATGCAGCCCCAGCATTTT. It specifies CASGGGTGMQPQHF.

The DNA of the CDR3 is TGTGCCAGCAGCTTAACACTCCTAGCGTCGAGCTCTGGGGCCAACGTCCTGACTTTC. Translated, it gives CASSLTLLASSSGANVLTF. The chain joins TRBV7-8 to TRBJ2-6; D may be TRBD2 (6 bases). This CDR3 spans 19 amino acids. Trimming left V 2 bases short and J 0 bases short, with 17 bases between. The germline V gene has CDR1 SGHVS and CDR2 FQNEAQ.

J is TRBJ2-1 and V is TRBV27; 11 bases align to TRBD2. The CDR3 consists of 16 residues. Germline values: CDR1 MNHEY, CDR2 SMNVEV (reference sequence). J gave up 7 bases and V 7 bases, and 12 bases lay outside the gene matches. DNA for the CDR3: TGTGCCAGCACCTTCTTCGGGACTAGCGGAATAAATGAGCAGTTCTTC. Amino acids: CASTFFGTSGINEQFF.

This chain joins TRBV5-1 and TRBJ1-1; 8 bases match TRBD1. The CDR3 contains 16 residues. Germline V gives CDR1 SGHRS, CDR2 YFSETQ. Trimming at V came to 0 bases and at J to 5 bases, leaving 9 bases not matched to a gene. CDR3 in DNA: TGCGCCAGCAGCTTGGGGACAGGGCGTTACAGTACTGAAGCTTTCTTT. Translation: CASSLGTGRYSTEAFF.

This sequence joins TRBV5-1 and TRBJ1-2; D ambiguous. The length of the CDR3 is 14 residues. Germline values: CDR1 SGHRS, CDR2 YFSETQ. Trimming took 0 bases from V and 8 from J, leaving 14 bases between them. The CDR3 region has the DNA TGCGCCAGCAGCTTGGTTCCGGGGAAGAGCGGCTACACCTTC. Encoded protein: CASSLVPGKSGYTF.

The J gene is TRBJ2-7, the V gene TRBV27; D perhaps matches TRBD2 (7 bases). The V end was cut by 1 base, the J end by 5 bases, with 15 bases between. The CDR3 is made up of 15 amino acids. Germline CDR1 MNHEY, CDR2 SMNVEV (reference sequence). The DNA for the CDR3 is TGTGCCAGCAGTTTATATCCGGGGGGCGCGGACGAGCAGTACTTC. Translated: CASSLYPGGADEQYF.

The chain is built from TRBV5-1 and TRBJ1-2; 9 bases are a match to TRBD1. The CDR3 sequence is 14 residues long. With 4 bases clipped from V and 8 bases from J, the junction kept 9 bases outside the gene matches. CDR1 is SGHRS, CDR2 YFSETQ, per germline. The CDR3 DNA follows: TGCGCCAGCAGCCCGGGACAGGGCCCATCAGGCTACACCTTC. The encoded protein is CASSPGQGPSGYTF. Looking up the rest from reference TRBV5-1 and TRBJ1-2 gives the full variable domain: KAGVTQTPRYLIKTRGQQVTLSCSPISGHRSVSWYQQTPGQGLQFLFEYFSETQRNKGNFPGRFSGRQFSNSRSEMNVSTLELGDSALYLCASSPGQGPSGYTFGSGTRLTVV.

The V and J genes are TRBV14 and TRBJ2-2, with D possibly matching TRBD2 (6 bases). V lost 2 bases, J lost 4 bases, and 14 bases lay in between. The germline V gene encodes CDR1 SGHDN and CDR2 FVKESK. The CDR3 is made up of 16 amino acids. The CDR3 loop is CASSQLATYSTGELFF. CDR3 DNA sequence: TGTGCCAGCAGCCAACTAGCGACTTACAGCACCGGGGAGCTGTTTTTT.

The rearrangement joins TRBV5-1 to TRBJ2-7; 10 bases align to TRBD1. J gave up 2 bases and V 4 bases, and 9 bases lay outside the gene matches. The CDR3 consists of 16 residues. The germline CDR1 and CDR2 sequences are SGHRS and YFSETQ. The CDR3 coding sequence is TGCGCCAGCAGCCACCCGGGACAGGGGTCTCCCTACGAGCAGTACTTC. Protein product: CASSHPGQGSPYEQYF. Variable domain in full (rest from reference TRBV5-1 and TRBJ2-7): KAGVTQTPRYLIKTRGQQVTLSCSPISGHRSVSWYQQTPGQGLQFLFEYFSETQRNKGNFPGRFSGRQFSNSRSEMNVSTLELGDSALYLCASSHPGQGSPYEQYFGPGTRLTVT.

This chain uses TRBV18 with TRBJ1-5; a possible D gene is TRBD1 (6 bases). Trimming removed 5 bases at V and 4 bases at J, with 15 bases between. CDR3 length: 15 residues. Germline V gene lookup returns CDR1 KGHSH and CDR2 LQKENI. Here the CDR3 DNA reads TGTGCCAGCTCAGGGTCAGGGGTCTTGAATCAGCCCCAGCATTTT. It specifies CASSGSGVLNQPQHF.

V gene TRBV7-2 combines with J gene TRBJ2-7; 9 nucleotides line up with TRBD1. The CDR3 runs 14 residues. The germline gives CDR1 SGHTA, CDR2 FQGNSA. J gave up 3 bases and V 5 bases, and 5 bases lay outside the gene matches. The CDR3 DNA follows: TGTGCCAGCAGCCAGCCGGGACAGGGCTACGAGCAGTACTTC. As protein: CASSQPGQGYEQYF.

A single count supports this clone. The V call is TRBV5-1, the J call TRBJ1-2; the D gene is possibly TRBD1 (5 bases). Deletions cut 1 base from V and 4 bases from J, with 23 bases between. The germline V gene encodes CDR1 SGHRS and CDR2 YFSETQ. The CDR3 spans 18 residues. The CDR3 here is CASSLQPPGAGYFYGYTF. CDR3 DNA: TGCGCCAGCAGCTTGCAGCCGCCCGGGGCGGGGTATTTCTATGGCTACACCTTC.